The 19 T cell receptor beta chains below were found in one sample sequenced in a study of Ad26.COV2.S vaccination and SARS-CoV-2 variants. The treatment is: about 20 received Ad26.COV2.S at low or high dose, single or two shots; 5 received placebo; per-sample allocation not given. Samples were taken on day 63 after the first vaccine or placebo injection. The repertoire was sequenced with immunoSEQ multiplex PCR; TCRdb's copy has only in-frame clones and lacks some. The sample consists of hundreds of thousands of clones, roughly 84% of them appearing once. This sample comprised peripheral blood, obtained in a trial of Ad26.COV2.S vaccine versus placebo. All receptors come from a person aged 18 to 65 who received the Ad26.COV2.S COVID-19 vaccine or a placebo.

The chain is built from TRBV27 and TRBJ2-2, with 7 bases fitting TRBD1. CDR1 is MNHEY and CDR2 is SMNVEV in the germline V gene (reference sequence). The CDR3 loop spans 16 amino acids. The V segment lost 7 bases and the J segment 1 base; nucleotides outside the gene matches: 9. CDR3 sequence reads: CASTLWAGGNTGELFF. The CDR3 bases are TGTGCCAGCACCCTCTGGGCAGGGGGGAACACCGGGGAGCTGTTTTTT.

The genes are TRBV14 and TRBJ2-7; 7 bases fit TRBD2. Per germline, CDR1 SGHDN and CDR2 FVKESK. The CDR3 has 14 residues. V shed 0 bases, J shed 7 bases, and the junction held 6 bases outside the gene matches. The CDR3 DNA follows: TGTGCCAGCAGCCAAGATCTCGGGGGGATTGAGCAGTACTTC. Translated, it gives CASSQDLGGIEQYF. Drawing the rest from reference TRBV14 and TRBJ2-7, the complete variable domain is EAGVTQFPSHSVIEKGQTVTLRCDPISGHDNLYWYRRVMGKEIKFLLHFVKESKQDESGMPNNRFLAERTGGTYSTLKVQPAELEDSGVYFCASSQDLGGIEQYFGPGTRLTVT.

This clone was detected once. This rearrangement joins TRBV4-2 to TRBJ1-6; 7 bases fit TRBD1. The CDR3 is 17 residues long. V was clipped by 0 bases and J by 2 bases; unmatched bases: 4. Germline CDR1 and CDR2: LGHNA and YNFKEQ. The CDR3 region has the DNA TGTGCCAGCAGCCAAGAGCAGGGGGTGGCCTATAATTCACCCCTCCACTTT. Translation: CASSQEQGVAYNSPLHF.

The gene calls are TRBV21-1 and TRBJ2-3. TRBV21-1 is tagged as a pseudogene. The CDR3 extends over 14 amino acids. DNA of the CDR3: TGTGCCACCCTTACGAAATCTAGCACAGATACGCAGTATTTT. Translation gives CATLTKSSTDTQYF.

The gene calls are TRBV12-5 and TRBJ1-4; 7 bases are a match to TRBD1. Unmatched junction bases numbered 12, after V lost 2 bases and J lost 0 bases. CDR3 length: 19 amino acids. Germline V CDR1 and CDR2: LGHNT, FRNRAP. CDR3 residues: CASGLPTLTGRSTNEKLFF. The CDR3 DNA reads as TGTGCTAGTGGTTTGCCCACCTTGACAGGGCGATCAACTAATGAAAAACTGTTTTTT.

The rearrangement joins TRBV6-2 or TRBV6-3 to TRBJ1-5, with D possibly TRBD1 on 5 matching bases. CDR1 MNHEY and CDR2 SVGEGT come from the germline V gene. Trimming pared 5 bases from V and 2 bases from J, leaving 10 bases between. CDR3 length equals 14 residues. This chain's CDR3 is CASSPAGGNQPQHF. CDR3 bases: TGTGCCAGCAGTCCCGCGGGGGGCAATCAGCCCCAGCATTTT.

This rearrangement joins TRBV3-1 (or the pseudogene TRBV3-2) to TRBJ1-6; no reliable D call. The V end lost 4 bases, the J end lost 9 bases, and 7 bases lay between the germline ends. The CDR3 runs to 12 residues. Germline CDR1 and CDR2: LGHDT and YNNKEL (reference sequence). The CDR3 DNA reads as TGTGCCAGCAGCCTTATAGCTTCACCCCTCCACTTT. Encoded protein: CASSLIASPLHF.

The rearrangement joins TRBV10-2 to TRBJ1-5; tentative D call: TRBD1 (5 bases). Germline V CDR1 and CDR2: WSHSY, SAAADI. The CDR3 contains 13 residues. V gave up 8 bases and J gave up 5 bases, with 13 bases separating them. CDR3 amino acids: CASEAGMDQPQHF. CDR3 bases: TGCGCCAGCGAGGCAGGGATGGATCAGCCCCAGCATTTT.

J is TRBJ1-6 and V is TRBV3-1 (or the pseudogene TRBV3-2), with TRBD1 matching 9 bases. The germline gives CDR1 LGHDT, CDR2 YNNKEL (reference sequence). Losses at the gene ends were 1 base for V and 9 bases for J; bases not matched to a gene: 4. This CDR3 contains 15 residues. CDR3: CASSQAGTGISPLHF. CDR3 DNA: TGTGCCAGCAGCCAAGCCGGGACAGGGATTTCACCCCTCCACTTT.

The CDR3 DNA sequence: TGTGCCAGCAGCTTAGAGGGACTGGTCTACAATGAGCAGTTCTTC. It translates to CASSLEGLVYNEQFF. This rearrangement joins TRBV7-3 to TRBJ2-1, with a weak D call TRBD2 (6 bases). Per germline, CDR1 SGHTA and CDR2 FQGTGA. CDR3 length: 15 amino acids. Deletions cut 2 bases from V and 3 bases from J, with 11 bases between.

J is TRBJ2-6 and V is TRBV12-5, with 12 bases aligning to TRBD1. Per the germline V gene, CDR1 is LGHNT and CDR2 is FRNRAP. The junction had 6 bases not matched to a gene; V was cut back by 5 bases and J by 4 bases. The CDR3 is 17 amino acids. The DNA for the CDR3 is TGTGCTAGTGGTGCGGGACAGGGGGCGCTGGGGGCCAACGTCCTGACTTTC. Residues: CASGAGQGALGANVLTF.

The chain employs TRBV5-4 and TRBJ2-2; 10 nucleotides agree with TRBD1. The CDR3 is made up of 15 amino acids. After removal of 6 bases from V and 5 bases from J, the junction contained 7 bases not matched to a gene. Germline V gives CDR1 SGHNT, CDR2 YYREEE (reference sequence). Written as DNA, the CDR3 is TGTGCCAGCACACTGACAGGGGGCTTAACCGGGGAGCTGTTTTTT. Its protein product is CASTLTGGLTGELFF.

This clone was recorded only once. V and J are TRBV3-1 (or the pseudogene TRBV3-2) and TRBJ2-2; D might be TRBD2 (6 bases). The CDR3 has 13 amino acids. V was clipped by 4 bases and J by 3 bases, with 6 bases between them. Germline V gene data show CDR1 as LGHDT and CDR2 as YNNKEL (reference sequence). The CDR3 DNA sequence: TGTGCCAGCAGCCCGGGGGACACCGGGGAGCTGTTTTTT. Translating gives CASSPGDTGELFF.

The V and J genes are TRBV19 and TRBJ2-1; 15 bases are shared with TRBD2. This CDR3 spans 15 amino acids. Trimming took 8 bases from V and 10 from J; bases not matched to a gene: 9. CDR1 and CDR2 (germline): LNHDA, SQIVND (reference sequence). The CDR3 here is CASQGLAGGLLEQFF. Written as DNA, the CDR3 is TGTGCCAGTCAAGGACTAGCGGGGGGGCTGTTGGAGCAGTTCTTC. The whole variable domain, filled in from reference TRBV19 and TRBJ2-1, reads DGGITQSPKYLFRKEGQNVTLSCEQNLNHDAMYWYRQDPGQGLRLIYYSQIVNDFQKGDIAEGYSVSREKKESFPLTVTSAQKNPTAFYLCASQGLAGGLLEQFFGPGTRLTVL.

The genes are TRBV7-9 and TRBJ2-3; D gene ambiguous. This CDR3 is built from 13 residues. Trimming shortened V by 1 base and J by 10 bases, and 12 bases separated the two germline ends. The V gene's germline CDR1 is SEHNR and CDR2 FQNEAQ (reference sequence). The CDR3 sequence: CASSLDSMRPQYF. CDR3 in DNA: TGTGCCAGCAGCTTAGATTCAATGCGTCCGCAGTATTTT.

This chain connects TRBV9 to TRBJ2-7, with 9 bases identical to TRBD1. The V segment lost 1 base and the J segment 3 bases; nucleotides outside the gene matches: 5. The germline CDR1 and CDR2 sequences are SGDLS and YYNGEE. The CDR3 length is 15 residues. This chain's CDR3 is CASSVKDRGNYEQYF. The CDR3 nucleotides read TGTGCCAGCAGCGTAAAGGACAGGGGAAACTACGAGCAGTACTTC.

The V gene is TRBV7-9, the J gene TRBJ2-3; possibly TRBD2 for D (6 bases). The length of the CDR3 is 16 residues. V dropped 4 bases and J dropped 0 bases, with 14 bases sitting between them. Looked up from germline, CDR1 is SEHNR and CDR2 is FQNEAQ (reference sequence). The CDR3 bases are TGTGCCAGCAGCTCCCCTCGGGGGAAAAGCACAGATACGCAGTATTTT. It codes for CASSSPRGKSTDTQYF.

The V gene is TRBV4-1, the J gene TRBJ2-5, with D perhaps matching TRBD2 (5 bases). Germline-derived CDR1 and CDR2 are MGHRA and YSYEKL. Trimming removed 1 base at V and 2 bases at J, with 5 bases between. The length of the CDR3 is 13 residues. CDR3 in DNA: TGCGCCAGCAGCCAAGGGACTCAAGAGACCCAGTACTTC. Protein: CASSQGTQETQYF.

The CDR3 nucleotides read TGTGCCTGGAAAAAAGTCGGGGGAGGTCAAGAGACCCAGTACTTC. Residues: CAWKKVGGGQETQYF. The J gene is TRBJ2-5, the V gene TRBV30; a possible D gene is TRBD2 (6 bases). CDR3 length: 15 amino acids. Between the trimmed V and J ends, which lost 4 bases and 2 bases, there was a span of 17 bases. Germline values: CDR1 GTSNPN, CDR2 SVGIG (reference sequence).